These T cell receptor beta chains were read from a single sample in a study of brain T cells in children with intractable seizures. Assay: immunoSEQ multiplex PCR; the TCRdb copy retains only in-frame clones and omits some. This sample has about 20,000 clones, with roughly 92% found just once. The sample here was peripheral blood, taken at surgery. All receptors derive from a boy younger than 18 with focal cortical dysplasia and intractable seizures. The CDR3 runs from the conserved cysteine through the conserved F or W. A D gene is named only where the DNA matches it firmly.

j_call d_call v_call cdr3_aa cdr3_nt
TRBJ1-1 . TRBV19 CASSINRAIITEAFF TGTGCCAGTAGTATAAACAGGGCGATCATTACTGAAGCTTTCTTT
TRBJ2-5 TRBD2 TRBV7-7 CASSLQTSGGAKGTQYF TGTGCCAGCAGCTTACAGACTAGCGGGGGGGCCAAAGGGACCCAGTACTTC
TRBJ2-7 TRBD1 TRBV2 CASRGTGGWYEQYF TGTGCCAGCAGGGGGACAGGGGGCTGGTACGAGCAGTACTTC
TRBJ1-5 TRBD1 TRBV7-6 CASSLLTGTQPQHF TGTGCCAGCAGCTTATTGACAGGGACTCAGCCCCAGCATTTT
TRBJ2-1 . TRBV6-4 CASSAFDLNEQFF TGTGCCAGCAGTGCCTTCGACCTCAATGAGCAGTTCTTC
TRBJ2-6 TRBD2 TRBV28 CASSTLLAGISSGANVLTF TGTGCCAGCAGTACATTATTAGCGGGGATATCCTCTGGGGCCAACGTCCTGACTTTC
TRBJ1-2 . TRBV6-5 CASSYQRHSRGYTF TGTGCCAGCAGTTACCAACGACACTCCCGGGGCTACACCTTC
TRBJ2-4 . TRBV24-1 CATSDLQGGKNIQYF TGTGCCACCAGTGATTTGCAGGGGGGCAAAAACATTCAGTACTTC
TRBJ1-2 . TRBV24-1 CATSAPNSYGYTF TGTGCCACCAGTGCCCCCAACAGTTATGGCTACACCTTC
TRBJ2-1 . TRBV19 CASSGISGNEQFF TGTGCCAGTAGTGGGATAAGCGGCAATGAGCAGTTCTTC
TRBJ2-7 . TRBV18 CASSLGPNAEQYF TGTGCCAGCTCACTTGGACCGAACGCCGAGCAGTACTTC
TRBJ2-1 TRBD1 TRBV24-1 CATSDSRDRGRGDNEQFF TGTGCCACCAGTGACTCCCGGGACAGGGGGCGAGGTGACAATGAGCAGTTCTTC
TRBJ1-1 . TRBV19 CASSDTGDTEAFF TGTGCCAGTTCGGACACCGGGGACACTGAAGCTTTCTTT
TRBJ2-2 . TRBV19 CASSESWLEDTGELFF TGTGCCAGTAGTGAGTCGTGGCTGGAGGACACCGGGGAGCTGTTTTTT
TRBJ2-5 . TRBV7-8 CASSLWPSQETQYF TGTGCCAGCAGCTTATGGCCCAGCCAAGAGACCCAGTACTTC
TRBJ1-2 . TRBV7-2 CASSLASGGANYGYTF TGTGCCAGCAGCCTCGCGTCGGGGGGAGCTAACTATGGCTACACCTTC